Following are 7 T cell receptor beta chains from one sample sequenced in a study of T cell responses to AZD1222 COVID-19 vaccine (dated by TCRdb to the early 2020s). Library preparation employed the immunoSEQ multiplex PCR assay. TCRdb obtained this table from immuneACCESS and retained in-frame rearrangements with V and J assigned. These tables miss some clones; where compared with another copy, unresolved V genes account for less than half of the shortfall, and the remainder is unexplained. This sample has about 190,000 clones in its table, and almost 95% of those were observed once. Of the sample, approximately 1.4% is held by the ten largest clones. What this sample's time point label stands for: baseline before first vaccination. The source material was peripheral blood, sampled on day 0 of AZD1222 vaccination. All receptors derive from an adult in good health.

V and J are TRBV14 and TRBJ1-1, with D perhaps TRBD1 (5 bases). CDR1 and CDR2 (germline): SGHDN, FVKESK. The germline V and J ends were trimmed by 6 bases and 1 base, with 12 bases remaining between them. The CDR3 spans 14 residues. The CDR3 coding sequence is TGTGCCAGCAGTCCATTGGGGGAGAACACTGAAGCTTTCTTT. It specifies CASSPLGENTEAFF.

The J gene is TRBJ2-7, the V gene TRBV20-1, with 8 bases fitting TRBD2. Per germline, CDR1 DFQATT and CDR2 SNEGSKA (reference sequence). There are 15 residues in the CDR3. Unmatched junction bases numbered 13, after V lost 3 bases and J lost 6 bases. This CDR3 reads CSASGSGGGLSEQYF. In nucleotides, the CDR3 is TGCAGTGCTAGTGGTTCGGGCGGGGGGCTATCCGAGCAGTACTTC.

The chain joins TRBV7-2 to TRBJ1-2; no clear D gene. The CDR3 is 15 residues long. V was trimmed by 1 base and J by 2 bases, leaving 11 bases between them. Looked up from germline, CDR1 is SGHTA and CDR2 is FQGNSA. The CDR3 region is CASSLGHSVNYGYTF. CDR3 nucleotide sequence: TGTGCCAGCAGCTTAGGACACAGTGTCAACTATGGCTACACCTTC.

The CDR3 DNA reads TGTGCCAGCAGCTTTTCTAGCGGGGGGAATCAAGAGACCCAGTACTTC. It is translated as CASSFSSGGNQETQYF. The chain uses TRBV7-8 and TRBJ2-5; 11 positions agree with TRBD2. The CDR3 runs to 16 residues. Germline trimming cut 3 bases from V and 2 bases from J; bases unmatched to any gene: 5. The germline V gene has CDR1 SGHVS and CDR2 FQNEAQ.

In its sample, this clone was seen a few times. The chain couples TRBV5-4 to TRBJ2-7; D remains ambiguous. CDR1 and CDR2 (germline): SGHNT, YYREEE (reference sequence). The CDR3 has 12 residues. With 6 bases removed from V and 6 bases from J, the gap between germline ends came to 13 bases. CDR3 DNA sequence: TGTGCCAGCACCTCGATCCCGGGCGAGCAGTACTTC. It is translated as CASTSIPGEQYF. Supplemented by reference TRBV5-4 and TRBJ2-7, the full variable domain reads ETGVTQSPTHLIKTRGQQVTLRCSSQSGHNTVSWYQQALGQGPQFIFQYYREEENGRGNFPPRFSGLQFPNYSSELNVNALELDDSALYLCASTSIPGEQYFGPGTRLTVT.

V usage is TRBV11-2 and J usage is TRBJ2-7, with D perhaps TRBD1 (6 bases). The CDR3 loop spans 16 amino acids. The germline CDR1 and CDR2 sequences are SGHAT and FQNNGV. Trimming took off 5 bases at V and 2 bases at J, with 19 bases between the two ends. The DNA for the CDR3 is TGTGCCAGCAGCGACTACGGGACACCGAAAACCTACGAGCAGTACTTC. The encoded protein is CASSDYGTPKTYEQYF.

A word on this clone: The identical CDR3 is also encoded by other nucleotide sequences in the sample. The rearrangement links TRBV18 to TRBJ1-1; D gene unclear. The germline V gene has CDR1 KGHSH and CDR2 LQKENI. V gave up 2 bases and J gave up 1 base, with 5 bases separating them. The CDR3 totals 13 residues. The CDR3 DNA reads TGTGCCAGCTCACCAGAGGGGAACACTGAAGCTTTCTTT. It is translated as CASSPEGNTEAFF.